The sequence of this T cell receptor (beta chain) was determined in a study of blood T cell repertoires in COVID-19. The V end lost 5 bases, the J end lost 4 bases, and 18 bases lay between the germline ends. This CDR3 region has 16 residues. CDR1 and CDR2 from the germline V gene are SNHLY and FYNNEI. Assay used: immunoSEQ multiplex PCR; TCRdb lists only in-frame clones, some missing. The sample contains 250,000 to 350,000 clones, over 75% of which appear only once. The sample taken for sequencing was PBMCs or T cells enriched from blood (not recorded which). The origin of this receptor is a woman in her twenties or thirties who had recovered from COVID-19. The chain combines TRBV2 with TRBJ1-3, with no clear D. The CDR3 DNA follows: TGTGCCAGCAGTCCAAGGGCAAAGGCGGGGGGAAACACCATATATTTT. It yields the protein CASSPRAKAGGNTIYF.